This T cell receptor beta chain came from a study of T cell repertoires in cytomegalovirus infection. Looking at the study overall: Carrying CMV and the relevant HLA type showed in public TCR beta signatures. General study points: Using cumulative public TCR beta family frequency, the authors identified those who carried CMV together with the relevant HLA. The ex vivo response showed dominance by HLA-C-restricted CMV-specific TCR beta clonotypes.

TCRdb used MiXCR to reprocess the reads, holding one entry per CDR3 protein. The sample includes 570,000 or so distinct CDR3 sequences, 40% of them seen just once. Trimming stripped 5 bases from V and 4 bases from J, with 17 bases between. This CDR3 contains 15 residues. Per the germline V gene, CDR1 is MNHNS and CDR2 is SASEGT. As regards this clonotype: Its antigen is still unknown.

This clonotype was sampled from a human donor in good health (CMV status not recorded). Some clones in this sample may be carry-over from other donors' samples. Material: cultured PBMCs, obtained from culture after CMV antigen stimulation. V is TRBV6-1 and J is TRBJ2-5, with D possibly TRBD2 on 6 matching bases. The CDR3 reads CASSSGLGGRETQYF. The CDR3 DNA is TGTGCCAGCAGTTCTGGACTGGGAGGAAGAGAGACCCAGTACTTC.